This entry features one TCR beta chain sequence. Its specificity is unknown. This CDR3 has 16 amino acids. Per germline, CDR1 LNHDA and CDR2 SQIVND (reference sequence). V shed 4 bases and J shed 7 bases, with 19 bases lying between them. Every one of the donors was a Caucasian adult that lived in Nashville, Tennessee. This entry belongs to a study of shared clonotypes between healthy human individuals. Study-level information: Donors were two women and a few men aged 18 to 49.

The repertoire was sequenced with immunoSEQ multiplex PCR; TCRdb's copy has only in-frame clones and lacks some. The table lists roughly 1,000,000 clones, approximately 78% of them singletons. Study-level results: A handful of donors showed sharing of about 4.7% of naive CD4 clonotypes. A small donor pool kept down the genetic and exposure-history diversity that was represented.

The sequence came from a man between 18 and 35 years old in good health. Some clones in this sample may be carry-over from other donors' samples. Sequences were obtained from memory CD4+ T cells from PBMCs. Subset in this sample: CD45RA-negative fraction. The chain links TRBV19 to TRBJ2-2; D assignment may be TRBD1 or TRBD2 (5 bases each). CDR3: CASSTPGLPRGGELFF. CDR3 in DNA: TGTGCCAGTAGTACCCCGGGGCTCCCAAGGGGCGGGGAGCTGTTTTTT.